This TCR beta chain was identified during a study of blood T cell repertoires in COVID-19. The CDR3 has 16 residues. Trimming took 7 bases from V and 0 from J, leaving 18 bases between them. Germline V gene sequence: CDR1 SGHRS, CDR2 YFSETQ. TCRdb keeps only in-frame clones here, not all; method: immunoSEQ multiplex PCR. The data hold some 200,000 clones, with about 85% observed a single time. The chain has TRBV5-1 and TRBJ2-3; TRBD2 is a possible D gene (5 bases). This sequence originates from a woman older than 75 with acute or convalescent COVID-19. Sequenced material: peripheral blood. The CDR3 nucleotides read TGCGCCAGCCGGACCGAGGTAGCGACCAGCACAGATACGCAGTATTTT. Translating it yields CASRTEVATSTDTQYF.